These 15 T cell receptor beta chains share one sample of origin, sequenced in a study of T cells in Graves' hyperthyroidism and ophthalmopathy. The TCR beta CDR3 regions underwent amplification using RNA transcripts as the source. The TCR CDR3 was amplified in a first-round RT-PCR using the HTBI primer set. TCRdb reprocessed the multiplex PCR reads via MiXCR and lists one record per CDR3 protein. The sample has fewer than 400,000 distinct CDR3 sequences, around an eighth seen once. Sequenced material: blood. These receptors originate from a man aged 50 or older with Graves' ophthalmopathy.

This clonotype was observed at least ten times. CDR3 DNA: TGTGCCAGCAGTGACTGGGGGCTCGAGCAGTACTTC. This translates into CASSDWGLEQYF. The gene calls are TRBV6-1 and TRBJ2-7; D may be TRBD1 (6 bases). The CDR3 loop spans 12 amino acids. V was shortened by 3 bases and J by 6 bases, with 9 bases between the two germline ends. The germline gives CDR1 MNHNS, CDR2 SASEGT.

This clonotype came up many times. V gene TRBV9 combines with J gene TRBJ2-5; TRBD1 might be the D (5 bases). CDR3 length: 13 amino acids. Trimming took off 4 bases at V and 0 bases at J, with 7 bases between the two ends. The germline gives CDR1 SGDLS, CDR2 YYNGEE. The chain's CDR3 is CASSLQDQETQYF. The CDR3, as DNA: TGTGCCAGCAGCCTACAGGACCAAGAGACCCAGTACTTC.

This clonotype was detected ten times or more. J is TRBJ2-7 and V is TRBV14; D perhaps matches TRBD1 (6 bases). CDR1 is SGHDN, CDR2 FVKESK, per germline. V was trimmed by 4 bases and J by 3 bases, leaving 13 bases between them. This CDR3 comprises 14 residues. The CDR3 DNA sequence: TGTGCCAGCAGCCGACCGGGACAAAACTACGAGCAGTACTTC. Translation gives CASSRPGQNYEQYF.

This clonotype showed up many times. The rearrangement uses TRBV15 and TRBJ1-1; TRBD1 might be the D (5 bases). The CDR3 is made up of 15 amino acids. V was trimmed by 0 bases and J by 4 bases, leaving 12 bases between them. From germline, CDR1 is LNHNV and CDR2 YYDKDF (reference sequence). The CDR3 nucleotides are TGTGCCACCAGCAGAGATGTTGGGGCAGTCACTGAAGCTTTCTTT. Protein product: CATSRDVGAVTEAFF.

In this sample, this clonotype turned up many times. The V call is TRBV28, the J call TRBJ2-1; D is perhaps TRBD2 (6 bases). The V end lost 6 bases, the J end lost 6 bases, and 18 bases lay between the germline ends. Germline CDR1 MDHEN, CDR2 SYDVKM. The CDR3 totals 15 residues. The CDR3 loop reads CASRRGLTSLNEQFF. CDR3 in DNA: TGTGCCAGCAGACGGGGACTTACCTCACTCAATGAGCAGTTCTTC.

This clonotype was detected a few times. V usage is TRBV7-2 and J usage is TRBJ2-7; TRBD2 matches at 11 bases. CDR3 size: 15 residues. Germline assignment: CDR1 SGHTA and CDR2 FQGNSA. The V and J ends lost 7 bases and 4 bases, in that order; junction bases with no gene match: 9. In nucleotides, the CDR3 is TGTGCCAGCAACTCCTTAGCGGGAGGGGTTTACGAGCAGTACTTC. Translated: CASNSLAGGVYEQYF.

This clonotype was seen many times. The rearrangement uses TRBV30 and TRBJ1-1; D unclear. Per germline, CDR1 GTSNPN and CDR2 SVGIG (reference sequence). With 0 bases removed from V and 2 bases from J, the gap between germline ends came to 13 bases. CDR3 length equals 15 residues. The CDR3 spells CAWSVYGQLNTEAFF. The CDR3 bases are TGTGCCTGGAGTGTCTACGGGCAGCTAAACACTGAAGCTTTCTTT.

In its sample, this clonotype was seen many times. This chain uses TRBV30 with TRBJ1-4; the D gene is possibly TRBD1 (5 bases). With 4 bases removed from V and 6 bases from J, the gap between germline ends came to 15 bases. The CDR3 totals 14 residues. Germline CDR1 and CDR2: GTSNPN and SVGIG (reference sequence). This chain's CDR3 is CAWKTVGLDEKLFF. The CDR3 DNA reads TGTGCCTGGAAGACAGTGGGATTGGATGAAAAACTGTTTTTT.

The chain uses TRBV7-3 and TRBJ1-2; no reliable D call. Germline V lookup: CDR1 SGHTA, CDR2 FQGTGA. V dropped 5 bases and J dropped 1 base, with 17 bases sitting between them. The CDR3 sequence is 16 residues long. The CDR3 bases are TGTGCCAGCAGCCGTCCCCGGAGGGAGCTTAACTATGGCTACACCTTC. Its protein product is CASSRPRRELNYGYTF.

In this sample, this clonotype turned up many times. This CDR3 reads CSAIGDRESTEAFF. CDR3 bases: TGCAGTGCTATAGGGGACAGGGAGAGCACTGAAGCTTTCTTT. The gene calls are TRBV20-1 and TRBJ1-1; 9 nucleotides align to TRBD1. The germline gives CDR1 DFQATT, CDR2 SNEGSKA (reference sequence). V trimming: 4 bases; J trimming: 4 bases; junction bases outside the gene matches: 7. CDR3 length equals 14 residues.

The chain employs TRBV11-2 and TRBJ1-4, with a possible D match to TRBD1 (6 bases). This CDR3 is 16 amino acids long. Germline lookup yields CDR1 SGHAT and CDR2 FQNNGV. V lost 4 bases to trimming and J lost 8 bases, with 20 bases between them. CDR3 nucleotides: TGTGCCAGCAGCTCGAACAGAGGGGGTACTGGAGAAAAACTGTTTTTT. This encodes CASSSNRGGTGEKLFF.

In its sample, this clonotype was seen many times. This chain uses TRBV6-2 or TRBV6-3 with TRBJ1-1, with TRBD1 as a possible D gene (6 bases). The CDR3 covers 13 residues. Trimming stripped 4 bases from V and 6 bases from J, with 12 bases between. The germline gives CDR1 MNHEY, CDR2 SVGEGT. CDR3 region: CASSSWAGAEAFF. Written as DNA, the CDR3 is TGTGCCAGCAGTTCTTGGGCAGGGGCTGAAGCTTTCTTT.

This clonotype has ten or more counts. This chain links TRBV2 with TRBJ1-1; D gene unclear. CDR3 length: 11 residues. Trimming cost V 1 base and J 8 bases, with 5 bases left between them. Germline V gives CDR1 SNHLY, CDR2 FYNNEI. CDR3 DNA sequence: TGTGCCAGCAGTGAAGTTTCCGAAGCTTTCTTT. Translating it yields CASSEVSEAFF.

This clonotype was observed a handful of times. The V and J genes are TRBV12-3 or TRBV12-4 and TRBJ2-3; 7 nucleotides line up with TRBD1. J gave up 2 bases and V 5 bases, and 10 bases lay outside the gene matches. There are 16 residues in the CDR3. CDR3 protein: CASSPPGQRNTDTQYF. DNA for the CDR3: TGTGCCAGCAGTCCACCGGGACAGAGAAACACAGATACGCAGTATTTT.

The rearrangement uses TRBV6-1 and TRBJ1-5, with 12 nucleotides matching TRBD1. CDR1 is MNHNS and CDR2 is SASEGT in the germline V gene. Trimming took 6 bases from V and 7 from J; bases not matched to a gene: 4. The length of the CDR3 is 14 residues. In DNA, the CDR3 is TGTGCCAGCAGCGGGACAGGGGGCACCCAGCCCCAGCATTTT. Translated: CASSGTGGTQPQHF.